A selection of T cell receptor beta chains follows, all from one sample in a study of PD-1 blockade in classical Hodgkin lymphoma. Using immunoSEQ multiplex PCR, the repertoire was profiled, and TCRdb retains in-frame clones only, with some absent. The sample carries nearly 25,000 clones, approximately 80% recorded once. The sequences come from peripheral blood mononuclear cells (PBMCs), collected at baseline. Receptor source: a human donor with classical Hodgkin lymphoma. Both conserved end residues are part of each CDR3. The D gene is left open where the match is weak. Size values are once, few and many counts, or a class for expanded clones, and some rows have none.

v_gene	len	abundance	j_gene	d_gene	CDR3nt	CDR3aa
TRBV7-9	16	NA	TRBJ2-2	TRBD1	TGTGCCACCCTGGAACGAGGACAGGGGAACACCGGGGAGCTGTTTTTT	CATLERGQGNTGELFF
TRBV4-1	15	NA	TRBJ1-4	NA	TGCGCCAGCAGCCACGATAACAGGGATCGTGAAAAACTGTTTTTT	CASSHDNRDREKLFF
TRBV5-1	14	NA	TRBJ1-1	TRBD1	TGCGCCAGCAGCTTGGGGACAGGCCCAGGTGAAGCTTTCTTT	CASSLGTGPGEAFF
TRBV5-6	14	NA	TRBJ2-7	TRBD1	TGTGCCAGCAGCTGGGGACAGGGCTCCTACGAGCAGTACTTC	CASSWGQGSYEQYF
TRBV4-3	14	NA	TRBJ2-7	TRBD1	TGCGCCAGCAGCACCAGACAGGGGCCCTACGAGCAGTACTTC	CASSTRQGPYEQYF
TRBV2	15	NA	TRBJ2-6	NA	TGTGCCAGCAGTGGAGTGTATTCTGGGGCCAACGTCCTGACTTTC	CASSGVYSGANVLTF
TRBV23-1	18	NA	TRBJ1-6	TRBD1	TGCGCCAGCAGTCAACGCCTTCATGTGACAGGGGGCGTTTCACCCCTCCACTTT	CASSQRLHVTGGVSPLHF
TRBV5-5	14	few	TRBJ2-5	NA	TGTGCCAGCAGCTTGGGCGGGGGCCTCGAGGTCCAGTACTTC	CASSLGGGLEVQYF
TRBV5-4	14	NA	TRBJ1-3	NA	TGTGCCAGCAGCTTTTCCGGGGCTGGAAACACCATATATTTT	CASSFSGAGNTIYF
TRBV7-2	14	NA	TRBJ1-4	TRBD1	TGTGCCAGCAGCCAAGACAGGGGGAATGAAAAACTGTTTTTT	CASSQDRGNEKLFF
TRBV10-3	17	NA	TRBJ2-5	TRBD2	TGTGCCATCAGTGAGACCGGACTAGCGGGGGGGCAGGAGACCCAGTACTTC	CAISETGLAGGQETQYF
TRBV4-3	13	NA	TRBJ1-5	NA	TGCGCCAGCAGCCAAGATGGGAATCAGCCCCAGCATTTT	CASSQDGNQPQHF
TRBV10-3	15	NA	TRBJ2-7	NA	TGTGCCATCAGTCAGTCCAGACAGACATCCTACGAGCAGTACTTC	CAISQSRQTSYEQYF
TRBV5-6	13	NA	TRBJ1-2	NA	TGTGCCAGCAGCTTGTCTCTAGTGGATGGCTACACCTTC	CASSLSLVDGYTF
TRBV5-1	14	NA	TRBJ1-2	TRBD1	TGCGCCAGCAGCTGGGATACAGGGGGCTATGGCTACACCTTC	CASSWDTGGYGYTF
TRBV7-8	15	NA	TRBJ1-2	NA	TGTGCCAGCACCACACCGGGCGATCCTAACTATGGCTACACCTTC	CASTTPGDPNYGYTF
TRBV7-2	16	NA	TRBJ2-2	NA	TGTGCCAGCAGACAAACAGGAACAGCGAACACCGGGGAGCTGTTTTTT	CASRQTGTANTGELFF
TRBV27	14	few	TRBJ2-7	NA	TGTGCCAGCAGTTTAAGGAGTCAGTTCTACGAGCAGTACTTC	CASSLRSQFYEQYF
TRBV5-6	12	NA	TRBJ1-2	NA	TGTGCCAGCAGCTTGGTGCAGGGAGAGCACACCTTC	CASSLVQGEHTF
TRBV10-1	15	once	TRBJ1-1	TRBD1	TGCGCCAGCAGTGACCTGGGACAGCTCAACACTGAAGCTTTCTTT	CASSDLGQLNTEAFF
TRBV2	15	NA	TRBJ2-2	TRBD2	TGTGCCAGCAGTGGGGTAGCGGGGGGCACCGGGGAGCTGTTTTTT	CASSGVAGGTGELFF
TRBV7-2	14	NA	TRBJ1-4	NA	TGTGCCAGCAGCCACAGGGCAACTAATGAAAAACTGTTTTTT	CASSHRATNEKLFF
TRBV7-9	15	NA	TRBJ1-6	TRBD1	TGTGCCAGCAGCTTAGCGGACAGGGCTAATTCACCCCTCCACTTT	CASSLADRANSPLHF
TRBV6-1	12	NA	TRBJ2-7	NA	TGTGCCAGCAGTGAATCTTTGCCTGAGCAGTACTTC	CASSESLPEQYF
TRBV28	17	NA	TRBJ1-6	NA	TGTGCCAGCAGTTATATAGGCAGGGGATCCTATAATTCACCCCTCCACTTT	CASSYIGRGSYNSPLHF
TRBV5-1	15	once	TRBJ1-1	NA	TGCGCCAGCAGCTTTCTGGTCGGAAAGAACACTGAAGCTTTCTTT	CASSFLVGKNTEAFF
TRBV7-2	11	NA	TRBJ2-1	TRBD1	TGTGCCAGCAGCCTGGACAGGGGGCAGTTCTTC	CASSLDRGQFF
TRBV27	15	NA	TRBJ2-4	NA	TGTGCCAGCAGTTTCAGGGAAATAGCCAAAAACATTCAGTACTTC	CASSFREIAKNIQYF
TRBV6-1	15	NA	TRBJ1-6	TRBD1	TGTGCCAGCAGTGACGTGGCAGGGGGAGGCTCACCCCTCCACTTT	CASSDVAGGGSPLHF
TRBV6-6	11	NA	TRBJ2-5	NA	TGTGCCAGCAGTCCGCAAGAGACCCAGTACTTC	CASSPQETQYF
TRBV20-1	11	few	TRBJ1-2	TRBD1	TGCAGTTTGGACAGGGAGGGTGGCTACACCTTC	CSLDREGGYTF
TRBV6-5	13	NA	TRBJ2-7	NA	TGTGCCAGCAGTTACTCGATGACCTACGAGCAGTACTTC	CASSYSMTYEQYF
TRBV28	15	NA	TRBJ1-1	TRBD1	TGTGCCAGCAGTTTGCCAGGGGGCTATGAGACTGAAGCTTTCTTT	CASSLPGGYETEAFF
TRBV6-5	14	NA	TRBJ1-2	TRBD1	TGTGCCAGCAGTCCGGGACAGGGGGCGTCTGGCTACACCTTC	CASSPGQGASGYTF